This TCR beta chain was identified during a study of T cell repertoires and HLA-DP antigens. On the study more broadly: Average DNA input: around 230 ng for CD137+CD4+ sorts, 1,200 ng pre-culture.

Each pre-culture CD4+ sample aimed for hundreds of thousands of T cell genomes at deep resolution. Sequenced by immunoSEQ multiplex PCR; TCRdb stores in-frame clones only, minus some. The repertoire holds about 89,000 clones, with approximately 89% as singletons. The ends were cut back, 3 bases at V and 2 bases at J, with 13 bases in the middle. Germline CDR1 SGHTA, CDR2 FQGNSA. CDR3 length equals 15 residues. Points on this clone: Antigen specificity is unknown.

This TCR derives from a man over 45 in good health and CMV-seronegative. This chain uses TRBV7-2 with TRBJ1-1; D is perhaps TRBD1 (6 bases). Sequencing input: CD4+ T cells from PBMCs. CDR3 DNA: TGTGCCAGCAGCTTTGGGGGACACCAAAACACTGAAGCTTTCTTT. It codes for CASSFGGHQNTEAFF. Using reference TRBV7-2 and TRBJ1-1 for the parts outside the CDR3, the full variable domain is GAGVSQSPSNKVTEKGKDVELRCDPISGHTALYWYRQSLGQGLEFLIYFQGNSAPDKSGLPSDRFSAERTGGSVSTLTIQRTQQEDSAVYLCASSFGGHQNTEAFFGQGTRLTVV.